This T cell receptor beta chain derives from a study of blood T cell repertoires in COVID-19. CDR3 size: 13 residues. V dropped 0 bases and J dropped 1 base, with 6 bases sitting between them. CDR1 is GTSNPN, CDR2 SVGIG, per germline (reference sequence). In the study's own analysis: Cell counts per sample came from amplifying reference gene primers. Sequenced by immunoSEQ multiplex PCR; TCRdb stores in-frame clones only, minus some. Clonal size and the V and J genes are those of that table, whereas D and trimming came from the DNA. The sample consists of under 450,000 clones, around nine tenths of them appearing once. As to this clone: In the same sample, other DNA sequences code for this CDR3.

Seattle enrolled patients during active infection and tracked them longitudinally. The source of this sequence is an older woman with COVID-19, enrolled during active disease. Material for sequencing was peripheral blood. The V call is TRBV30, the J call TRBJ1-1; D is ambiguous. The chain's CDR3 is CAWSVRGNTEAFF. Here the CDR3 DNA reads TGTGCCTGGAGTGTACGGGGGAACACTGAAGCTTTCTTT.